This passage covers 23 T cell receptor beta chains from one sample sequenced in a study of tumor-infiltrating lymphocytes in primary liver carcinoma. The 20-30 mg bulk tissue piece was not sorted before simultaneous RNA and DNA extraction. From 500 ng of total RNA, TCR beta-specific cDNA was reverse-transcribed using a constant-region primer. Each TCR beta library was derived from three nested multiplex PCR rounds that employed slightly modified ARM-PCR. Each of the first two PCR rounds ran approximately 11 cycles with TRBV1-TRBV30 forward and C-beta reverse primers. TCRdb recomputed calls from the multiplex PCR reads with MiXCR, one row per CDR3 protein. Among about 74,000 distinct CDR3 sequences listed, about 70% were seen once. Sequenced: liver tumor tissue from sampling region 4. The subset here: tumor region T4, right-lateral pole. All receptors derive from a man aged 40-49 years with primary liver carcinoma and hepatitis B virus infection.

The V gene is TRBV29-1, the J gene TRBJ2-1; 14 positions match TRBD2. This CDR3 region has 13 residues. CDR1 is SQVTM and CDR2 is ANQGSEA in the germline V gene. CDR3 sequence: CGGQTSGRDEQFF. CDR3 coding DNA: TGCGGCGGCCAGACTAGCGGGAGGGATGAGCAGTTCTTC.

This chain links TRBV5-8 with TRBJ1-5; D is possibly TRBD1 (6 bases). Germline V gene lookup returns CDR1 SGHTS and CDR2 YDEGEE. This CDR3 has 15 amino acids. CDR3 DNA: TGTACCACCAGCGTCGGGACAATATATTTACGGCCCCAGCATTTT. This translates into CTTSVGTIYLRPQHF.

In the case of this clonotype: Likely a read error: the CDR3 ends without its conserved phenylalanine or tryptophan. The rearrangement joins TRBV5-6 to TRBJ2-3, with no clear D. Germline CDR1 reads SGHDT; CDR2 reads YYEEEE. The CDR3 has 14 residues. The CDR3 protein is CASSLGLVTDTQYS. The CDR3 DNA follows: TGTGCCAGCAGCTTAGGATTGGTCACAGATACACAGTATTCT.

This rearrangement joins TRBV11-1 to TRBJ2-7; D might be TRBD1 or TRBD2, each matching 6 bases. The V gene lost 5 bases and the J gene lost 6 bases, with 14 bases spanning the gap. The CDR3 has 13 residues. The germline V gene has CDR1 SGHAT and CDR2 FQDESV (reference sequence). The CDR3 DNA is TGTGCCAGCAGCCTTCAACGGGGGCCCGAGCAGTACTTC. As protein: CASSLQRGPEQYF.

Worth noting for this clonotype: No conserved phenylalanine or tryptophan is present at the end of the CDR3, so a read error is the likely explanation. The rearrangement links TRBV10-3 to TRBJ2-2, with D maybe TRBD2 (6 bases). From germline, CDR1 is ENHRY and CDR2 SYGVKD. V dropped 5 bases and J dropped 6 bases, with 13 bases sitting between them. This CDR3 has 14 residues. The CDR3 bases are TGTGCCATCAGTATACGGAGGGGCCCCGGGGAGCTGTTTCTT. The encoded protein is CAISIRRGPGELFL.

Concerning this clonotype: The junction departs from the called germline gene at one end, perhaps through a read error. The CDR3 DNA is TGTGCCAGGAGTGTACTTGGCGGGATCACAGATATGCAGTATTTT. This sequence encodes CARSVLGGITDMQYF. This chain uses TRBV30 with TRBJ2-3, with D perhaps matching TRBD2 (6 bases). Germline V gives CDR1 GTSNPN, CDR2 SVGIG (reference sequence). This CDR3 has 15 residues.

On this clonotype itself: The germline gene is not matched at one end of the junction; a read error may be the cause. The chain has TRBV6-5 and TRBJ1-5, with 7 bases matching TRBD1. Germline loops: CDR1 MNHEY, CDR2 SVGAGI. The CDR3 is made up of 14 amino acids. The CDR3 DNA reads as TGTGCCGGCAGGGTAGGGGGCGGCAATCAGCCCCAGCATTTT. It is translated as CAGRVGGGNQPQHF.

Of note for this clonotype: A single base separates this from a much larger clone, so it may be a read error. This chain links TRBV5-1 with TRBJ2-7, with no clear D. This CDR3 has 14 amino acids. Trimming removed 2 bases from V and 2 bases from J, with 11 bases in between. Germline CDR1 SGHRS, CDR2 YFSETQ. This CDR3 reads CASSFDQTAYEQYF. The CDR3, as DNA: TGCGCCAGCAGCTTCGATCAGACTGCCTACGAGCAGTACTTC.

This clonotype was counted a single time. A clone one base away is much larger, so this may be a read error. The rearrangement uses TRBV24-1 and TRBJ1-2; D is ambiguous. Germline CDR1 is KGHDR and CDR2 is SFDVKD. The CDR3 is 14 amino acids. CDR3 nucleotide sequence: TGTGCCACCAGTGATAGGTTAGCTAACTATGGCTACATCTTC. This codes for CATSDRLANYGYIF.

On this clonotype: At one of its ends the junction is not consistent with the germline gene, which may arise from a read error. The chain recombines TRBV11-3 with TRBJ2-1; 9 positions match TRBD2. The CDR3 length is 19 residues. Germline loops: CDR1 SGHNT, CDR2 YENEEA. The CDR3, as DNA: TGTGCCAGCAGCTTAGATCAGCGGGAGGCGTTCCGCTCCCACAATGAGCAGTTCTTC. Translated: CASSLDQREAFRSHNEQFF.

With regard to this clonotype: The junction does not match germline at one end; this may be a read error. The chain employs TRBV6-5 and TRBJ1-2; D gene unclear. Per germline, CDR1 MNHEY and CDR2 SVGAGI. The CDR3 has 13 residues. CDR3 nucleotides: TGTGCCAGCACCAGAGAGCCGCGACGTGGCCACAGCTTC. Translating it yields CASTREPRRGHSF.

Notes on this clonotype: The junction shows a germline mismatch at one end, possibly a read error. The genes are TRBV4-1 and TRBJ2-3, with 11 bases fitting TRBD2. Germline assignment: CDR1 MGHRA and CDR2 YSYEKL. The CDR3 is made up of 15 amino acids. In DNA, the CDR3 is TGCGCCAACAGCCGAACTAGCGGGAGTACAGATACACAGTATTTT. Its translation is CANSRTSGSTDTQYF.

To note about this clonotype: One end of the junction varies from germline; a read error may be responsible. V and J are TRBV18 and TRBJ1-5; no firm D call. The CDR3 length is 14 residues. Germline assignment: CDR1 KGHSH and CDR2 LQKENI. The CDR3 reads CAISPADSYQPQHF. The CDR3 region has the DNA TGTGCCATCTCACCTGCGGACTCATATCAGCCCCAGCATTTT.

This clonotype has ten or more counts. V is TRBV6-1 and J is TRBJ1-1; TRBD1 is a possible D gene (6 bases). V was clipped by 6 bases and J by 5 bases, with 13 bases between them. Germline V gives CDR1 MNHNS, CDR2 SASEGT. This CDR3 is 13 amino acids long. The CDR3 DNA reads as TGTGCCAGCAGGCCGGACAGTCTGACTGAAGCTTTCTTT. Encoded protein: CASRPDSLTEAFF.

This clonotype has just one count. An end of the junction differs from the germline gene, which may be a read error. The rearrangement joins TRBV11-2 to TRBJ2-1, with D perhaps matching TRBD2 (6 bases). Germline loops: CDR1 SGHAT, CDR2 FQNNGV. This CDR3 has 17 amino acids. The chain's CDR3 is CANSPRVGGLSYIEPFF. CDR3 DNA sequence: TGTGCCAACAGCCCAAGGGTGGGGGGACTTTCCTACATTGAGCCGTTCTTC.

This clonotype was found a few times. The chain joins TRBV28 to TRBJ2-5, with D maybe TRBD1 (5 bases). The CDR3 is 13 residues long. V lost 5 bases, J lost 5 bases, and 12 bases lay in between. Germline assignment: CDR1 MDHEN and CDR2 SYDVKM. Written as DNA, the CDR3 is TGTGCCAGCAGTGGCAGGGTAGGGGAGACCCAGTACTTC. Residues: CASSGRVGETQYF.

This clonotype was seen only once. At one of its ends the junction is not consistent with the germline gene, which may arise from a read error. This rearrangement joins TRBV12-3 or TRBV12-4 to TRBJ2-2; tentative D call: TRBD2 (5 bases). This CDR3 has 16 residues. The CDR3 loop reads CASSEMSRPNTGELLF. The CDR3 DNA follows: TGTGCCAGCAGCGAAATGTCCCGCCCTAACACCGGGGAGCTGCTTTTT.

With regard to this clonotype: The final CDR3 position lacks the conserved phenylalanine or tryptophan, pointing to a likely read error. The limits of the CDR3 on the DNA are not certain, so only TCRdb's listed CDR3 is given. The rearrangement uses TRBV14 and TRBJ1-1; no check of the table's D call, TRBD1, against the DNA was made. Germline-derived CDR1 and CDR2 are SGHDN and FVKESK. The CDR3 numbers 12 amino acids, ends counted. CDR3 protein: CASSLDRAEALV.

This clonotype was detected many times. The genes are TRBV2 and TRBJ2-4; 8 nucleotides align to TRBD1. The germline V gene encodes CDR1 SNHLY and CDR2 FYNNEI. The trim removed 6 bases at V and 5 bases at J, leaving 3 bases unmatched. The CDR3 runs to 13 residues. CDR3 sequence (DNA): TGTGCCAGCAGACCGACAGGGGAAAACATTCAGTACTTC. Its translation: CASRPTGENIQYF. The full variable domain, its missing parts supplied by reference TRBV2 and TRBJ2-4, is EPEVTQTPSHQVTQMGQEVILRCVPISNHLYFYWYRQILGQKVEFLVSFYNNEISEKSEIFDDQFSVERPDGSNFTLKIRSTKLEDSAMYFCASRPTGENIQYFGAGTRLSVL.

Concerning this clonotype itself: A single base separates this from a much larger clone, so it may be a read error. The chain uses TRBV5-8 and TRBJ1-5; D might be TRBD1 (5 bases). CDR3 size: 13 residues. Germline V gene lookup returns CDR1 SGHTS and CDR2 YDEGEE. CDR3 protein: CASSAGRDQSQHF. CDR3 bases: TGTGCCAGCAGCGCAGGGAGGGATCAGTCCCAGCATTTT.

This clonotype was observed at least ten times. This chain joins TRBV14 and TRBJ2-1; 9 bases map to TRBD2. The ends lost 5 bases at V and 4 bases at J; junction bases unmatched: 6. The germline gives CDR1 SGHDN, CDR2 FVKESK. The CDR3 totals 15 residues. The CDR3 DNA sequence: TGTGCCAGCAGCTTAGCGGGAGCGGAATACAATGAGCAGTTCTTC. It encodes CASSLAGAEYNEQFF.

This sequence joins TRBV29-1 and TRBJ1-1; no definite D call. This CDR3 region has 12 residues. The V gene's germline CDR1 is SQVTM and CDR2 ANQGSEA. V was trimmed by 4 bases and J by 4 bases, leaving 10 bases between them. Written as DNA, the CDR3 is TGCAGCGTTGCACGGTGGATCACTGAAGCTTTCTTT. Amino acids: CSVARWITEAFF.

About this clonotype: With a much larger clone just one base away, this may be a read error. This chain uses TRBV19 with TRBJ2-2; D gene unclear. In germline, CDR1 is LNHDA, CDR2 SQIVND (reference sequence). This CDR3 contains 15 residues. This CDR3 reads CVSSNSEFGTGELFF. In nucleotides, the CDR3 is TGTGTCAGTAGTAACAGTGAGTTTGGTACCGGGGAGCTGTTTTTT.